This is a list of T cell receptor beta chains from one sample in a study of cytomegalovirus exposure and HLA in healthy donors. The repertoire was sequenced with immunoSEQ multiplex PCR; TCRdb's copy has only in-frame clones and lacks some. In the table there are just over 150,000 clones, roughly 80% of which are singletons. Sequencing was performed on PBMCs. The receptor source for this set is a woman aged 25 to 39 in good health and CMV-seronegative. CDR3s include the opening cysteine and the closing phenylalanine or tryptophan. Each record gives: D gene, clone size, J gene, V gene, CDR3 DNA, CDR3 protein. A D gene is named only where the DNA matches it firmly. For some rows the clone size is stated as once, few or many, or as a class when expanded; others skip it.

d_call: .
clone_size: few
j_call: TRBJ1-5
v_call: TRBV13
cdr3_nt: TGTGCCAGCAGCCTGAGCAATCAGCCCCAGCATTTT
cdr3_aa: CASSLSNQPQHF

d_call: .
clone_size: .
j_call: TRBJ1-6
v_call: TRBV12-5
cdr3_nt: TGTGCTAGTGCCCGGGACACTAATTCACCCCTCCACTTT
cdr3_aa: CASARDTNSPLHF

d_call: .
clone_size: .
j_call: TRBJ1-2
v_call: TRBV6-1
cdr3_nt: TGTGCCAGCAGTGAATCGGGATTAGGCTATGGCTACACCTTC
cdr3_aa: CASSESGLGYGYTF

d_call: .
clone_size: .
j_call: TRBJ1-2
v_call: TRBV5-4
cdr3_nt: TGTGCCAGCAGCTTGGGTCAGGAGGGCTATGGCTACACCTTC
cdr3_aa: CASSLGQEGYGYTF

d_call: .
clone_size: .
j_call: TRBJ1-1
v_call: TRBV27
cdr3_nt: TGTGCCAGCAGTCTCTCCGGGACAAAGAACACTGAAGCTTTCTTT
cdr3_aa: CASSLSGTKNTEAFF

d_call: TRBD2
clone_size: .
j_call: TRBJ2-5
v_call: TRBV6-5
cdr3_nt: TGTGCCAGCAGTTACTTTAGCGGGGGGAGGGAGACCCAGTACTTC
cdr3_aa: CASSYFSGGRETQYF

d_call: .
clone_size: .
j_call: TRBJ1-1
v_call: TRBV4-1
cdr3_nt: TGCGCCAGTTCGGGAGGAGGACTGTATGAAGCTTTCTTT
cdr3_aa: CASSGGGLYEAFF

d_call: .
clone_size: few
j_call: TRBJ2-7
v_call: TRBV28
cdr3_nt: TGTGCCAGCACTGTGGGGGGAGACTCCTCCTACGAGCAGTACTTC
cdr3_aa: CASTVGGDSSYEQYF

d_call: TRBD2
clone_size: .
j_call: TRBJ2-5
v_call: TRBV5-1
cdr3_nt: TGCGCCAGCAGCTTGGCTCTAGCGGGGGGCCTAGAGACCCAGTACTTC
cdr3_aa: CASSLALAGGLETQYF

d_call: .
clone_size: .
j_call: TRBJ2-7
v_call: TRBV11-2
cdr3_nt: TGTGCCAGCAGCTTAGGCCAGGGAACCTACGAGCAGTACTTC
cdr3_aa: CASSLGQGTYEQYF

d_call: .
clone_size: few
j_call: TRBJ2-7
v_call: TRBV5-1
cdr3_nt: TGCGCCAGCAGCTTGGGGGGCAGTCAGGGCACCTACGAGCAGTACTTC
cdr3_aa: CASSLGGSQGTYEQYF

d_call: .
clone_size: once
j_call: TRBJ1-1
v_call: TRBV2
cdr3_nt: TGTGCCAGCAGGAACAGGGTGAACACTGAAGCTTTCTTT
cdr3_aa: CASRNRVNTEAFF

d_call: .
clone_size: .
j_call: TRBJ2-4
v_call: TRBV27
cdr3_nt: TGTGCCAGCAGTTTTAACAGGATCGACATTCAGTACTTC
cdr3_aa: CASSFNRIDIQYF

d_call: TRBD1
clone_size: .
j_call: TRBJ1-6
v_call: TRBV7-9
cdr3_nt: TGTGCCAGCAGCGCAGACAGGGGGTTCAATTCACCCCTCCACTTT
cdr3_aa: CASSADRGFNSPLHF

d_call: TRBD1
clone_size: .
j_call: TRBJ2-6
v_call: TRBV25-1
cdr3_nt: TGTGCCAGCAGTGGAGGGACAGTCATCTCTGGGGCCAACGTCCTGACTTTC
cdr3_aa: CASSGGTVISGANVLTF

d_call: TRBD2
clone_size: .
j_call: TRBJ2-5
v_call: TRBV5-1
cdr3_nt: TGCGCCAGCAGCTTGGTTAGCGGGGGGTTGGAGACCCAGTACTTC
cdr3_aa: CASSLVSGGLETQYF